These 31 T cell receptor beta chains were all obtained from the same sample, sequenced in a study. MiXCR, run by TCRdb on the 5' RACE reads, gives a single entry per CDR3 protein. The table includes some 10,000 distinct CDR3 sequences, about a sixth detected once. The sorted Tregs were CD4+CD25+CD127-/low cells. Specimen: Tregs sorted from a lymph node. The source of these receptors is a female donor with breast cancer.

By its share, this clonotype is medium-sized. The chain uses TRBV5-1 and TRBJ1-1; D is uncertain. The germline V and J ends were trimmed by 0 bases and 0 bases, with 6 bases remaining between them. This CDR3 contains 14 residues. Germline CDR1 is SGHRS and CDR2 is YFSETQ. The CDR3 DNA reads TGCGCCAGCAGCTTGGATGTCATGAACACTGAAGCTTTCTTT. Protein sequence: CASSLDVMNTEAFF.

This clonotype is deemed medium-sized. V gene TRBV27 combines with J gene TRBJ2-1; TRBD2 matches 13 bases. The CDR3 is 15 residues long. Germline CDR1 is MNHEY and CDR2 is SMNVEV (reference sequence). The V and J ends lost 8 bases and 7 bases, in that order; junction bases with no gene match: 8. CDR3 in amino acids: CASGIGTSGKNEQFF. The CDR3 DNA sequence: TGTGCCAGCGGGATCGGGACTAGCGGGAAAAATGAGCAGTTCTTC.

This clonotype qualifies as medium-sized. The chain couples TRBV6-2 or TRBV6-3 to TRBJ2-7; D possibly corresponds to TRBD2 (5 bases). Germline lookup yields CDR1 MNHEY and CDR2 SVGEGT. Trimming removed 8 bases from V and 2 bases from J, with 16 bases in between. The CDR3 loop spans 14 amino acids. The CDR3 bases are TGTGCCAGCGCCAACCGGGGTAAAGCCTACGAGCAGTACTTC. Its protein product is CASANRGKAYEQYF.

This clonotype appeared many times. J is TRBJ1-5 and V is TRBV7-9, with D perhaps matching TRBD1 (6 bases). The CDR3 has 14 amino acids. Germline-derived CDR1 and CDR2 are SEHNR and FQNEAQ (reference sequence). V gave up 5 bases and J gave up 1 base, with 9 bases separating them. The CDR3 coding sequence is TGTGCCAGCAGCCAACAGGGCAGCAATCAGCCCCAGCATTTT. Protein product: CASSQQGSNQPQHF.

The chain couples TRBV5-1 to TRBJ1-3; 9 nucleotides line up with TRBD1. There are 13 residues in the CDR3. Germline V gives CDR1 SGHRS, CDR2 YFSETQ. V gave up 4 bases and J gave up 8 bases; unmatched junction bases: 4. This chain's CDR3 is CASSGRQGDTIYF. CDR3 DNA: TGCGCCAGCAGCGGAAGACAGGGGGACACCATATATTTT.

This clonotype has a count of ten or more. The rearrangement uses TRBV4-1 and TRBJ2-2, with 8 bases fitting TRBD2. Germline lookup yields CDR1 MGHRA and CDR2 YSYEKL. With 0 bases clipped from V and 4 bases from J, the junction kept 4 bases outside the gene matches. This CDR3 comprises 16 residues. The CDR3 spells CASSQDYAGGTGELFF. CDR3 sequence (DNA): TGCGCCAGCAGCCAAGATTACGCGGGAGGCACCGGGGAGCTGTTTTTT.

This clonotype was observed at least ten times. V usage is TRBV9 and J usage is TRBJ1-2, with a weak D call TRBD1 (5 bases). The germline gives CDR1 SGDLS, CDR2 YYNGEE. The V end was cut by 3 bases, the J end by 0 bases, with 12 bases between. The CDR3 runs to 15 residues. The CDR3 loop reads CASSAGGGTNYGYTF. CDR3 nucleotide sequence: TGTGCCAGCAGCGCCGGGGGGGGAACTAACTATGGCTACACCTTC.

This clonotype was seen at least ten times. The chain uses TRBV28 and TRBJ2-6; 7 nucleotides align to TRBD2. Germline CDR1 is MDHEN and CDR2 is SYDVKM. The CDR3 has 17 amino acids. Unmatched junction bases numbered 8, after V lost 2 bases and J lost 4 bases. Written as DNA, the CDR3 is TGTGCCAGCAGTTTAGTTCGTGGGAGGGCGGGGGCCAACGTCCTGACTTTC. Its translation is CASSLVRGRAGANVLTF.

The V gene is TRBV7-3, the J gene TRBJ2-1; 8 positions match TRBD2. From germline, CDR1 is SGHTA and CDR2 FQGTGA. The J segment lost 7 bases and the V segment lost 1 base, leaving 9 bases of the junction unmatched. CDR3 size: 16 residues. The CDR3 reads CASSLRAGLGLNEQFF. CDR3 DNA: TGTGCCAGCAGCTTAAGAGCGGGACTAGGCCTTAATGAGCAGTTCTTC. Full variable domain (remainder filled in from reference TRBV7-3 and TRBJ2-1): GAGVSQTPSNKVTEKGKYVELRCDPISGHTALYWYRQSLGQGPEFLIYFQGTGAADDSGLPNDRFFAVRPEGSVSTLKIQRTERGDSAVYLCASSLRAGLGLNEQFFGPGTRLTVL.

This clonotype has a count of ten or more. This chain uses TRBV3-1 with TRBJ2-5, with D maybe TRBD2 (5 bases). The CDR3 has 13 residues. V gave up 8 bases and J gave up 5 bases, with 15 bases separating them. Germline CDR1 reads LGHDT; CDR2 reads YNNKEL (reference sequence). CDR3 in amino acids: CASVKGSGETQYF. The CDR3 nucleotides read TGTGCCAGCGTTAAGGGTTCGGGGGAGACCCAGTACTTC.

This clonotype is labeled as medium-sized. The V call is TRBV27, the J call TRBJ2-7; the D gene is possibly TRBD2 (6 bases). CDR3 length equals 16 residues. Germline V gives CDR1 MNHEY, CDR2 SMNVEV (reference sequence). V was pared by 4 bases and J by 3 bases, with 19 bases between. CDR3 sequence: CASSSTWRDPNYEQYF. The DNA of the CDR3 is TGTGCCAGCAGTTCCACCTGGCGGGACCCCAACTACGAGCAGTACTTC.

This clonotype is labeled medium-sized. This chain links TRBV29-1 with TRBJ2-7, with D maybe TRBD2 (6 bases). The V gene lost 1 base and the J gene lost 0 bases, with 13 bases spanning the gap. Germline values: CDR1 SQVTM, CDR2 ANQGSEA. The CDR3 is 15 residues long. The CDR3 DNA is TGCAGCGTTGAAGTATCAGGGAGGAGCTCCTACGAGCAGTACTTC. Residues: CSVEVSGRSSYEQYF.

This clonotype is medium-sized. For the CDR3, the DNA is TGTGCCACCACGGACCGGACCGGGCTTAATGAGCAGTTCTTC. This codes for CATTDRTGLNEQFF. This chain uses TRBV24-1 with TRBJ2-1; no reliable D call. The CDR3 length is 14 residues. The V gene's germline CDR1 is KGHDR and CDR2 SFDVKD. Trimming removed 8 bases at V and 7 bases at J, with 17 bases between.

By its share, this clonotype is medium-sized (0.01 to 0.1%). This chain links TRBV7-2 with TRBJ2-3; no clear D gene. Germline V gene sequence: CDR1 SGHTA, CDR2 FQGNSA. V was trimmed by 4 bases and J by 6 bases, leaving 14 bases between them. The CDR3 runs to 14 residues. The CDR3 DNA reads TGTGCCAGCAGCTCTATCTTGACCGGTGATACGCAGTATTTT. As protein: CASSSILTGDTQYF.

The sample holds many counts of this clonotype. The chain is built from TRBV7-8 and TRBJ2-3, with D perhaps matching TRBD1 (5 bases). V lost 5 bases and J lost 2, with 17 bases in between. Germline-derived CDR1 and CDR2 are SGHVS and FQNEAQ. The CDR3 runs 16 residues. The CDR3 region has the DNA TGTGCCAGCAGCCCTCGGACAAGGACCCTCACAGATACGCAGTATTTT. Amino acid sequence: CASSPRTRTLTDTQYF.

By sample share, this clonotype is medium-sized. This chain links TRBV7-2 with TRBJ1-1; D gene uncertain. Germline V gene sequence: CDR1 SGHTA, CDR2 FQGNSA. The CDR3 runs to 14 residues. V was trimmed by 1 base and J by 9 bases, leaving 15 bases between them. The CDR3: CASSLGGGRRQAFF. CDR3 DNA: TGTGCCAGCAGCTTAGGGGGTGGGAGGCGACAAGCTTTCTTT.

This clonotype occurred once. CDR3 DNA: TGCGCCAGCAGGGGGACTGCCTCAACTAATGAAAAACTGTTTTTT. As protein: CASRGTASTNEKLFF. V usage is TRBV5-1 and J usage is TRBJ1-4, with a weak D call TRBD1 (5 bases). The CDR3 consists of 15 residues. Germline lookup yields CDR1 SGHRS and CDR2 YFSETQ. V was pared by 5 bases and J by 0 bases, with 11 bases between.

Relative to its sample, this clonotype is medium-sized (0.01 to 0.1%). The chain combines TRBV5-5 with TRBJ2-5; D uncertain. Germline lookup yields CDR1 SGHKS and CDR2 YYEKEE (reference sequence). The CDR3 totals 14 residues. Trimming stripped 0 bases from V and 4 bases from J, with 10 bases between. DNA for the CDR3: TGTGCCAGCAGCTTGGGTTCTGGGGTAGAGACCCAGTACTTC. This codes for CASSLGSGVETQYF.

This clonotype was seen at least ten times. This chain links TRBV6-1 with TRBJ1-4; D ambiguous. Germline lookup yields CDR1 MNHNS and CDR2 SASEGT. CDR3 length equals 16 residues. V lost 5 bases and J 0 bases, leaving 13 bases between the germline ends. CDR3 sequence (DNA): TGTGCCAGCAGTCCCGCGAAGAGAACAACTAATGAAAAACTGTTTTTT. Translated, it gives CASSPAKRTTNEKLFF.

To note about this clonotype: A much larger clone differs by one base, so this may be a read error. The chain employs TRBV5-1 and TRBJ1-2; D remains ambiguous. The CDR3 has 14 amino acids. Germline CDR1 SGHRS, CDR2 YFSETQ. V lost 3 bases to trimming and J lost 10 bases, with 19 bases between them. The DNA of the CDR3 is TGCGCCAGCAGCTGGGCCGTTCGGGGAAGAGACTACACCTTC. Amino acids: CASSWAVRGRDYTF.

The rearrangement joins TRBV11-2 to TRBJ1-2; D is ambiguous. Germline V gene sequence: CDR1 SGHAT, CDR2 FQNNGV. The germline V and J ends were trimmed by 5 bases and 4 bases, with 17 bases remaining between them. CDR3 length equals 15 residues. The CDR3 DNA reads as TGTGCCAGCAGCCCGACGGGCGGGCCGATCTATGGCTACACCTTC. Protein: CASSPTGGPIYGYTF. The entire variable domain, with the rest obtained from reference TRBV11-2 and TRBJ1-2, is as follows: EAGVAQSPRYKIIEKRQSVAFWCNPISGHATLYWYQQILGQGPKLLIQFQNNGVVDDSQLPKDRFSAERLKGVDSTLKIQPAKLEDSAVYLCASSPTGGPIYGYTFGSGTRLTVV.

In this sample, this clonotype is medium-sized. The rearrangement joins TRBV29-1 to TRBJ2-1, with 10 bases matching TRBD1. V lost 3 bases and J lost 1; bases outside the gene matches: 3. Germline CDR1 reads SQVTM; CDR2 reads ANQGSEA. The CDR3 runs 15 residues. In DNA, the CDR3 is TGCAGCGTTGAGGGGACAGGGGATTCCTACAATGAGCAGTTCTTC. The encoded protein is CSVEGTGDSYNEQFF.

Sample share makes this clonotype medium-sized (0.01 to 0.1%). The chain uses TRBV5-6 and TRBJ1-5; D is undetermined. Looked up from germline, CDR1 is SGHDT and CDR2 is YYEEEE. The V and J ends lost 4 bases and 4 bases respectively, with 15 bases between them. The CDR3 runs to 15 residues. The CDR3 DNA sequence: TGTGCCAGCAGCCTCCGGCCAGGAGTAAATCAGCCCCAGCATTTT. Encoded protein: CASSLRPGVNQPQHF.

This rearrangement joins TRBV5-1 to TRBJ1-2; weak D call: TRBD1 (5 bases). V was shortened by 4 bases and J by 4 bases, with 14 bases between the two germline ends. CDR1 SGHRS and CDR2 YFSETQ come from the germline V gene. The CDR3 totals 14 residues. The CDR3 sequence: CASSLETARYGYTF. The CDR3, as DNA: TGCGCCAGCAGCCTCGAGACAGCTCGCTATGGCTACACCTTC.

About this clonotype itself: A much larger clonotype is one base distant, so this may be a read error. The rearrangement links TRBV29-1 to TRBJ1-1; the D gene is possibly TRBD1 (6 bases). The germline V gene encodes CDR1 SQVTM and CDR2 ANQGSEA. The length of the CDR3 is 13 residues. The CDR3 nucleotides read TGCGGCGTGTCGACAGGTTTGAACACTGAAGCTTTCTTT. This sequence encodes CGVSTGLNTEAFF.

This clonotype counts as medium-sized. V usage is TRBV12-3 or TRBV12-4 and J usage is TRBJ2-5; D gene uncertain. The germline V and J ends were trimmed by 2 bases and 2 bases, with 9 bases remaining between them. The CDR3 loop spans 14 amino acids. CDR3: CASSLRRRQETQYF. Written as DNA, the CDR3 is TGTGCCAGCAGTTTAAGGCGCAGGCAAGAGACCCAGTACTTC.

This clonotype has only a few counts. The V call is TRBV10-2, the J call TRBJ2-7; 10 bases line up with TRBD2. This CDR3 is built from 17 residues. V trimming: 0 bases; J trimming: 3 bases; junction bases outside the gene matches: 8. CDR1 and CDR2 from the germline V gene are WSHSY and SAAADI. CDR3: CASSESSPGTSVYEQYF. The CDR3 nucleotides are TGCGCCAGCAGTGAGTCATCTCCCGGGACTAGCGTCTACGAGCAGTACTTC.

Many counts were recorded for this clonotype. The CDR3 loop reads CSAGSGTGGAGTEAFF. DNA for the CDR3: TGCAGCGCTGGGTCCGGGACAGGGGGCGCGGGCACTGAAGCTTTCTTT. The chain employs TRBV29-1 and TRBJ1-1; 12 positions match TRBD1. The CDR3 extends over 16 amino acids. Trimming took 7 bases from V and 4 from J; bases not matched to a gene: 13. Germline-derived CDR1 and CDR2 are SQVTM and ANQGSEA.

In this sample, this clonotype is medium-sized (0.01 to 0.1%). The chain employs TRBV5-1 and TRBJ2-1; D is ambiguous. The CDR3 sequence is 14 residues long. The V gene's germline CDR1 is SGHRS and CDR2 YFSETQ. Trimming took off 6 bases at V and 3 bases at J, with 13 bases between the two ends. As DNA, the CDR3 is TGCGCCAGCAAAAGTGCGTCGGACTACAATGAGCAGTTCTTC. Translated: CASKSASDYNEQFF.

This clonotype qualifies as medium-sized (0.01 to 0.1%). This chain uses TRBV5-1 with TRBJ2-3; no clear D. V was pared by 1 base and J by 4 bases, with 4 bases between. Germline V CDR1 and CDR2: SGHRS, YFSETQ. CDR3 length equals 12 residues. CDR3 nucleotides: TGCGCCAGCAGCTTGAACGCAGATACGCAGTATTTT. This sequence encodes CASSLNADTQYF.

This clonotype was detected ten times or more. V and J are TRBV29-1 and TRBJ2-1, with D possibly TRBD2 on 5 matching bases. The ends were cut back, 6 bases at V and 3 bases at J, with 18 bases in the middle. Germline-derived CDR1 and CDR2 are SQVTM and ANQGSEA. The CDR3 has 15 residues. This CDR3 is CSVPRASADYNEQFF. The CDR3 DNA sequence: TGCAGCGTGCCGAGGGCCTCCGCGGACTACAATGAGCAGTTCTTC.